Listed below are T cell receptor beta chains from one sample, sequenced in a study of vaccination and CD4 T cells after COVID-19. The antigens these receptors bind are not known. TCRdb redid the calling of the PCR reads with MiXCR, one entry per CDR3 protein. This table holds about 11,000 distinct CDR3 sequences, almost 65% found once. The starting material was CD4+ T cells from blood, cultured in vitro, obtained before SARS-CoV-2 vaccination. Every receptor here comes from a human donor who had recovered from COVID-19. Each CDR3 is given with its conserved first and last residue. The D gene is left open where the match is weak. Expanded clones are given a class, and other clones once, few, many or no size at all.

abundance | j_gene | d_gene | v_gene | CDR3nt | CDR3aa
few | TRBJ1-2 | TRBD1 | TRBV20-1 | TGCAGTGCATACATCCCCCTCGGACAGGGGGCAGATCCGAACTATGGCTACACCTTC | CSAYIPLGQGADPNYGYTF
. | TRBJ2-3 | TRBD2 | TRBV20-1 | TGCAGTGCTAGAGTTCTAAGGCGCCGCAACTTTTTCGGGAGGACAGATACGCAGTATTTT | CSARVLRRRNFFGRTDTQYF
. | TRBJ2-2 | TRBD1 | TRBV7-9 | TGTGCCAGCGCGACAGGGGACATCACCGGGGAGCTGTTTTTT | CASATGDITGELFF
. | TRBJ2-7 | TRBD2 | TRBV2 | TGTGCCAGCGCCGTGACTAGCGGCACTTACGAGCAGTACTTC | CASAVTSGTYEQYF
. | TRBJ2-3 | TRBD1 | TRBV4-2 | TGTGCCGCAGCCGGGACAGGGCTGACAGATACGCAGTATTTT | CAAAGTGLTDTQYF
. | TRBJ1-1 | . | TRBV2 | TGTGCCAGCAGTCAGGACATGAACACTGAAGCTTTCTTT | CASSQDMNTEAFF
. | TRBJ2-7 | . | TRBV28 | TGTGCCAGCAGTCTAACGGGATTCCCGATACCTTCCGAGCAGTACTTC | CASSLTGFPIPSEQYF
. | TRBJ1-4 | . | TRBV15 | TGTGCCACCAGCAGAGATTGGACGAATGAAAAACTGTTTTTT | CATSRDWTNEKLFF
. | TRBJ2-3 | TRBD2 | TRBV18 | TGTGCCAGCTCGGGCAGGCGGCGGGAGGGCCGTTATACGCAGTATTTT | CASSGRRREGRYTQYF
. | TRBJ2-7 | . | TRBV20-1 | TGCAGTGCTAGAGATCAATCTAGCGCGAATTACGAGCAGTACTTC | CSARDQSSANYEQYF
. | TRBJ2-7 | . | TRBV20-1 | TGCAGTGCTTACGACGCCTCCTACGAGCAGTACTTC | CSAYDASYEQYF
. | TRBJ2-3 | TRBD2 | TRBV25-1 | TGTGCCAGCAGTATTGGGACTAGCGGGAGACCAGATACGCGGTATTTT | CASSIGTSGRPDTRYF
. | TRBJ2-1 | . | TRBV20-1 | TGCAGTGCCAGGGTCCAGACGATTACCTCTGGGCAGTTCTTC | CSARVQTITSGQFF
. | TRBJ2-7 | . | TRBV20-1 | TGCAGTGCCCACCGAGACGTCTACGAGCAGTACTTC | CSAHRDVYEQYF
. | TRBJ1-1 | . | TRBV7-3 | TGTGCCAGCAGCTTAACAGCTTTTGGGACTGAAGCTTTCTTT | CASSLTAFGTEAFF
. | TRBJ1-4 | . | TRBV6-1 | TGTGCCAGCAGAGCCGACCCCGCGGGTGAAAAACTGTTTTTT | CASRADPAGEKLFF
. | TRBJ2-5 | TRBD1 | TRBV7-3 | TGTGCCAGCAGCTTAATTGGACAGGGTCAAGAGACCCAGTACTTC | CASSLIGQGQETQYF
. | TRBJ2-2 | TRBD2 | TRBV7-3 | TGTGCCAGCAGCTTAGGGGCCCGGGGGGAGAACACCGGGGAGCTGTTTTTT | CASSLGARGENTGELFF